This entry describes one TCR beta chain. Its antigen is not identified. This record comes from a study of graft-versus-host responses after intestinal transplantation. Study-wide background: Transplants were multivisceral, liver-intestinal, or isolated intestinal. All recipients got anti-thymocyte globulin induction, then tacrolimus and steroids for roughly three years.

Trimming removed 4 bases from V and 4 bases from J, with 16 bases in between. The CDR3 is 16 amino acids. Germline assignment: CDR1 KGHSH and CDR2 LQKENI. TCRdb keeps only in-frame clones here, not all; method: immunoSEQ multiplex PCR. The repertoire has tens of thousands of clones, 91% of them found once; the top ten carry over 0.08%. Broader study findings: Patients with graft-donor T cell macrochimerism had high graft-versus-host to host-versus-graft clonal ratios in allografts. Early declines in HvG clones that occurred post-transplant were associated with peak circulating GvH clone levels.

The V and J genes are TRBV18 and TRBJ2-2, with D maybe TRBD1 (6 bases). This sequence originates from a human donor who received an intestinal transplant. Specimen: unstimulated CD4+ T cells sorted from spleen or lymph node cells, collected before intestinal transplant. Written as DNA, the CDR3 is TGTGCCAGCTCACATGGACAACAGGGCTCCACCGGGGAGCTGTTTTTT. It codes for CASSHGQQGSTGELFF.